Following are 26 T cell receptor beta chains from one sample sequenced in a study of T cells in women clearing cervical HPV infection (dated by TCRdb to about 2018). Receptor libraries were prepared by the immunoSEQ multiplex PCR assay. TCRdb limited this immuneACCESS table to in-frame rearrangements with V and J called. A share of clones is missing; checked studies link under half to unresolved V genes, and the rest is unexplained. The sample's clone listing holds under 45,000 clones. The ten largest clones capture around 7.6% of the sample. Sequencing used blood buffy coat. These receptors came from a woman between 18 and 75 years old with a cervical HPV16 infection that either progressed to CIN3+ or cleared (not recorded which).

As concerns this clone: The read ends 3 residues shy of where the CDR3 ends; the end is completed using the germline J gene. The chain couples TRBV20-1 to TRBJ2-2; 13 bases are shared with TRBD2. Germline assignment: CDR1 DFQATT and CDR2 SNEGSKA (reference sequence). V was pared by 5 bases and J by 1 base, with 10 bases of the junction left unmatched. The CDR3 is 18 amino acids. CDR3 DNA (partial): TGCAGTGCTCCTCCACTAGCGGGGGGGTTCTTGAACACCGGGGAG. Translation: CSAPPLAGGFLNTGE. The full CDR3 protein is CSAPPLAGGFLNTGELFF.

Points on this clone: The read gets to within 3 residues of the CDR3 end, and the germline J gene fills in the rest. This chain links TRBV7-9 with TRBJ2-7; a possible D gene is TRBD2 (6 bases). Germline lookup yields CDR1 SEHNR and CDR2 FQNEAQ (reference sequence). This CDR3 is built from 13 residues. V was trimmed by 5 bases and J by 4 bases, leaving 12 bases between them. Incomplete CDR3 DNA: TGTGCCAGCAGCCCGGACTATTTATACGAG. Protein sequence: CASSPDYLYE. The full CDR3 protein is CASSPDYLYEQYF.

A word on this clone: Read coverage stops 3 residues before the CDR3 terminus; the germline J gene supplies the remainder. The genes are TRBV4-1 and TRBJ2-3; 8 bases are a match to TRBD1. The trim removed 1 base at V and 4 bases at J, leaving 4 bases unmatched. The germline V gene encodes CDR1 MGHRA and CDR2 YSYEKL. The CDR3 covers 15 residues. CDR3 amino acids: CASSQGPGGADTQYF. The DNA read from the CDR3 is TGCGCCAGCAGCCAAGGACCAGGGGGCGCAGATACG.

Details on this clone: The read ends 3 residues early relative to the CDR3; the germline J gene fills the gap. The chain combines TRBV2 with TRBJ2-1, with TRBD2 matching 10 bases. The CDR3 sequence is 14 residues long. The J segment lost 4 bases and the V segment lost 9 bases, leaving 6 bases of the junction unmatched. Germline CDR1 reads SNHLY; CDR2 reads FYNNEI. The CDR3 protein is CASHRTSGYNEQFF. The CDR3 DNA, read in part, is TGTGCCAGTCACCGGACTAGCGGATACAATGAG.

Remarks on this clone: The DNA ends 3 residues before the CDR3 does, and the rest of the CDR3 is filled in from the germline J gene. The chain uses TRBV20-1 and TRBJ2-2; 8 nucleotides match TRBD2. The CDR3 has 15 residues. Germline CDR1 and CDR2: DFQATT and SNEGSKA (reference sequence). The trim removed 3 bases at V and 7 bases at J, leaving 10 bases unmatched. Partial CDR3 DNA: TGCAGTGCTAGCATAAGCGGGAGAATGGGCGGGGAG. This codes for CSASISGRMGGE. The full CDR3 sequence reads CSASISGRMGGELFF.

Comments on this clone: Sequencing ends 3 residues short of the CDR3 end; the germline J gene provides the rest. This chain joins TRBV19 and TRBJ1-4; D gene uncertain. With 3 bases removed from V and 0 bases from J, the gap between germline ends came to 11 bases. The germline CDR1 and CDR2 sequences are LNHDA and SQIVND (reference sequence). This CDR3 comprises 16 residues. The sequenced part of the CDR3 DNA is TGTGCCAGTAGTATCAGCAGGAGAGCAACTAATGAAAAA. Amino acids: CASSISRRATNEK. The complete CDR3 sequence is CASSISRRATNEKLFF.

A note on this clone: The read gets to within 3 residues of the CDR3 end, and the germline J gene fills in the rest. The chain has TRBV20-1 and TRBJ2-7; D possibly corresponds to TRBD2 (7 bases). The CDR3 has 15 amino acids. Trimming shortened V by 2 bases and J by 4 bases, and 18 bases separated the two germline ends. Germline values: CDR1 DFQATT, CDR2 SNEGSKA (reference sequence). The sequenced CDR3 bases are TGCAGTGCTAGATCCCCCGACAAGGGGGGGTACGAG. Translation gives CSARSPDKGGYE. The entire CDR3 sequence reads CSARSPDKGGYEQYF.

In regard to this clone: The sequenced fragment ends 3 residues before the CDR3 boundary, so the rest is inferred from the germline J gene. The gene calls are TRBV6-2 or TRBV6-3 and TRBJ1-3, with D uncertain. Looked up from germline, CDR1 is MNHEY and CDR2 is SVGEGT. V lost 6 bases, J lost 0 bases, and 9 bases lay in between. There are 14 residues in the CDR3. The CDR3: CASRRHNSGNTIYF. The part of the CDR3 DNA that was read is TGTGCCAGCAGACGACACAACTCTGGAAACACC.

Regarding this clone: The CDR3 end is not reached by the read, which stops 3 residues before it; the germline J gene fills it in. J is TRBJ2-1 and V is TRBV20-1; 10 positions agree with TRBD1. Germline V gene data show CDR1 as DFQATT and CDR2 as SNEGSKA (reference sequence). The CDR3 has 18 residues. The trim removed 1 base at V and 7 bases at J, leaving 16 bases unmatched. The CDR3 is CSARGETGGELASNEQFF. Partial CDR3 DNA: TGCAGTGCTAGAGGTGAGACAGGGGGCGAATTAGCCTCTAATGAG.

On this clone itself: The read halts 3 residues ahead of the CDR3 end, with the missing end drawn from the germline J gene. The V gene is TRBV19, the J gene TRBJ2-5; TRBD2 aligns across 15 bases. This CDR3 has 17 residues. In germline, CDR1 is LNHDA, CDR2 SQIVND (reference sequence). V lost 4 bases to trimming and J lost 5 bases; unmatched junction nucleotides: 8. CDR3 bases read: TGTGCCAGTAGTACCCGGACTAGCGGGGGGGCCGGGGAGACC. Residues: CASSTRTSGGAGET. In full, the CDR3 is CASSTRTSGGAGETQYF.

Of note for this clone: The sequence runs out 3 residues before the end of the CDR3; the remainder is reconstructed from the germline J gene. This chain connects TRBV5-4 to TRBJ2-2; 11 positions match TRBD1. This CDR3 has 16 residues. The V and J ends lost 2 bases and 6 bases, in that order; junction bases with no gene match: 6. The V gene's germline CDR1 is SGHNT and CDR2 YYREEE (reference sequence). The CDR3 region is CASSFGTGGRAGELFF. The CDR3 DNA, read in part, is TGTGCCAGCAGCTTCGGGACAGGGGGAAGAGCCGGGGAG.

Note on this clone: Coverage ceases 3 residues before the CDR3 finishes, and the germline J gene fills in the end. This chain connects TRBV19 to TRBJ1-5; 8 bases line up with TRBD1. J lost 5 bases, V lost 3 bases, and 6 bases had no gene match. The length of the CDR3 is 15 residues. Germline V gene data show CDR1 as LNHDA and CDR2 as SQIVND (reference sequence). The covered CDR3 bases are TGTGCCAGTAGTATCGGGACAGGTTGGGATCAGCCC. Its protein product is CASSIGTGWDQP. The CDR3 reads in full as CASSIGTGWDQPQHF.

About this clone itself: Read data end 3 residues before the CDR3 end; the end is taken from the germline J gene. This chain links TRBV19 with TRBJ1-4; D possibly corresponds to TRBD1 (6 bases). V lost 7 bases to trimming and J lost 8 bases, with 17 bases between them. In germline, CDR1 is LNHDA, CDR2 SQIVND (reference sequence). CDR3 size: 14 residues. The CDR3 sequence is CASTPVGAGEKLFF. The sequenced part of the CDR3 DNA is TGTGCCAGTACCCCCGTGGGGGCAGGAGAAAAA.

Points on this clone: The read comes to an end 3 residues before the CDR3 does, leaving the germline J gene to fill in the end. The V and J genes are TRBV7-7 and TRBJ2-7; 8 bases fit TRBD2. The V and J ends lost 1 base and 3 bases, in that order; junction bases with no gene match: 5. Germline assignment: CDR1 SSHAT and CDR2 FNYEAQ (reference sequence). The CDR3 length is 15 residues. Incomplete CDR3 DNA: TGTGCCAGCAGCTTAGGGTCGGGGGGGTACTACGAG. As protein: CASSLGSGGYYE. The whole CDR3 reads CASSLGSGGYYEQYF.

CDR3: CASSLATSGGADTQYF. The CDR3 bases that were read are TGTGCCAGCAGCTTAGCGACTAGCGGGGGGGCAGATACG. V is TRBV7-2 and J is TRBJ2-3, with TRBD2 matching 14 bases. The read is 3 residues too short to cover the CDR3 end, so that end is filled in from the germline J gene. This CDR3 is 16 amino acids long. The V gene end was trimmed by 0 bases and the J gene end by 4 bases; junction bases not matched to a gene: 0. Germline CDR1 is SGHTA and CDR2 is FQGNSA.

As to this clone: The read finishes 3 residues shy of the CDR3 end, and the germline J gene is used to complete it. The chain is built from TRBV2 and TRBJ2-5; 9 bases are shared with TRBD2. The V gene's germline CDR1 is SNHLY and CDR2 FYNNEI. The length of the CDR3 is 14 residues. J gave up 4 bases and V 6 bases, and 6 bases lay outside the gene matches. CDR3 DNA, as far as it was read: TGTGCCAGCAGCTGGCGGGGGGGCTCAGAGACC. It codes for CASSWRGGSET. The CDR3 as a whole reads CASSWRGGSETQYF.

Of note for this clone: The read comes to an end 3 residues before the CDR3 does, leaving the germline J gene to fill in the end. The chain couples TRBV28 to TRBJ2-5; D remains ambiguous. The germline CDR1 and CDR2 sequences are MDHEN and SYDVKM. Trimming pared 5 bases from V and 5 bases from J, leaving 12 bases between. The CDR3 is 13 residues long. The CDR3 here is CASSPPGVETQYF. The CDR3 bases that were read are TGTGCCAGCAGTCCCCCGGGTGTGGAGACC.

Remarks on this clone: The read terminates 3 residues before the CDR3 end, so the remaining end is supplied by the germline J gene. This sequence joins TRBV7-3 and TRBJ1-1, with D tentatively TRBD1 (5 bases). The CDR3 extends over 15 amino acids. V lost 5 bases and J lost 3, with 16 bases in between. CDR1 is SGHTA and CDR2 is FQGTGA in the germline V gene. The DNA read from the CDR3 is TGTGCCAGCAGCGCGCAATGGGGGGTGGACACTGAA. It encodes CASSAQWGVDTE. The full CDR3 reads CASSAQWGVDTEAFF.

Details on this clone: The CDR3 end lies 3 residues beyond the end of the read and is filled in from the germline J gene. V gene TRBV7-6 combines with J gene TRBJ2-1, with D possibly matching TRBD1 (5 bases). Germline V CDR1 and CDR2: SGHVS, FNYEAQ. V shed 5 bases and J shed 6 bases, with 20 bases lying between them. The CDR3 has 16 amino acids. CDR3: CASSPQSRARGNEQFF. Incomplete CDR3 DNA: TGTGCCAGCAGCCCCCAATCCCGGGCTAGGGGCAATGAG.

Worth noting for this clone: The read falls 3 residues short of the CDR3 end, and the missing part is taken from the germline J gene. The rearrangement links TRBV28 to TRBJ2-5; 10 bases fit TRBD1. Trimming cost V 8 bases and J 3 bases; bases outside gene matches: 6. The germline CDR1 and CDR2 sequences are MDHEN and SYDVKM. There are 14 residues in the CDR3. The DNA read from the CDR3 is TGTGCCAGCTATTCTGGACAGGGGGAAGAGACC. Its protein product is CASYSGQGEET. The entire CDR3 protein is CASYSGQGEETQYF.

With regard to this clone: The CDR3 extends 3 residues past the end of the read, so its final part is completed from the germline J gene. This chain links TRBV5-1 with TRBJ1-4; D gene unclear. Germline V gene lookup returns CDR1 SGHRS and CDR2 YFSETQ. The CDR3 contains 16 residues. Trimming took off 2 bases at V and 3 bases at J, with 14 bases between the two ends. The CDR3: CASSFGRGRANEKLFF. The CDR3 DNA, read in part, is TGCGCCAGCAGCTTCGGACGCGGGCGAGCTAATGAAAAA.

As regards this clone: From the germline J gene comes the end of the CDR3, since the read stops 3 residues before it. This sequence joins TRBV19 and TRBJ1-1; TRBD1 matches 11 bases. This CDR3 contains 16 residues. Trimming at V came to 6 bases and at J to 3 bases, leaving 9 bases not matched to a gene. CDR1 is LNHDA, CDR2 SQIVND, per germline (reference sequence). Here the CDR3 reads CASRRITGQGDTEAFF. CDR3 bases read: TGTGCCAGTAGGAGAATTACGGGACAGGGGGACACTGAA. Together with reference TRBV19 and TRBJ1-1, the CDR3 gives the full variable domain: DGGITQSPKYLFRKEGQNVTLSCEQNLNHDAMYWYRQDPGQGLRLIYYSQIVNDFQKGDIAEGYSVSREKKESFPLTVTSAQKNPTAFYLCASRRITGQGDTEAFFGQGTRLTVV.

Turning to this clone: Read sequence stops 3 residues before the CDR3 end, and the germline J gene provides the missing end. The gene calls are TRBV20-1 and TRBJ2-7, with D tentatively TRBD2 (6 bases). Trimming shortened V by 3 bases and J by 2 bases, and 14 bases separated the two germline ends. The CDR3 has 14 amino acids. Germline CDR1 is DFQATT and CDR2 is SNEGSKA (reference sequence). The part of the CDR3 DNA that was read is TGCAGTGCTAGCCTAGCGCTTCCTCCCTACGAG. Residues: CSASLALPPYE. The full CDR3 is CSASLALPPYEQYF.

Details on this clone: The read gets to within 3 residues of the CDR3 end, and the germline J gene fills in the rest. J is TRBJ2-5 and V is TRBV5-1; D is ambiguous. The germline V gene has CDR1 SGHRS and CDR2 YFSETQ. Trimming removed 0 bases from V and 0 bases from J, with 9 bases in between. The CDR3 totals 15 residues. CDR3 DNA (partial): TGCGCCAGCAGCTTGGTTGGGCTTAACCAAGAGACC. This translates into CASSLVGLNQET. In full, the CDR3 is CASSLVGLNQETQYF.

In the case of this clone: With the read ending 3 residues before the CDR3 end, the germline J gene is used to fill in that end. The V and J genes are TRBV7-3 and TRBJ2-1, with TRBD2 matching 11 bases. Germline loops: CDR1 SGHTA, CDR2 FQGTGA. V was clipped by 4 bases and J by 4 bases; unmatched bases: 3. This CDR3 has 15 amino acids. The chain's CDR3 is CASSSLAGGYNEQFF. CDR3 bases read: TGTGCCAGCAGCTCCCTAGCGGGAGGTTACAATGAG.

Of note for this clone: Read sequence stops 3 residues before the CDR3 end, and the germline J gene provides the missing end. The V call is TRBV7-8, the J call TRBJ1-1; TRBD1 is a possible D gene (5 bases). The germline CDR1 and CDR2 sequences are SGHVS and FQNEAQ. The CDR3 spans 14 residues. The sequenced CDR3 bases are TGTGCCAGCAGCTTCCAGGGATCCTACAATGAG. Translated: CASSFQGSYNE. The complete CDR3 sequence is CASSFQGSYNEAFF.